Listed below are T cell receptor beta chains from one sample, sequenced in a study of blood T cell repertoires in COVID-19. Profiled with immunoSEQ multiplex PCR; TCRdb holds only in-frame clones, not every one. The profile shows 220,000 or so clones, roughly 89% of them singletons. The sample consisted of PBMCs or T cells enriched from blood (not recorded which). Every receptor here comes from a man aged 25 to 40 who had been exposed to COVID-19. The CDR3 runs from the conserved cysteine through the conserved F or W. The D gene is left open where the match is weak. Not all rows give a size; the values are once, few, many and, for expanded clones, a class.

v_call: TRBV5-4
cdr3_length: 14
d_call: .
clone_size: .
j_call: TRBJ2-7
cdr3_aa: CASSLDRAAYEQYF
cdr3_nt: TGTGCCAGCAGCTTGGACAGGGCGGCCTACGAGCAGTACTTC

v_call: TRBV3-1/TRBV3-2
cdr3_length: 11
d_call: .
clone_size: .
j_call: TRBJ1-1
cdr3_aa: CASSLGASASF
cdr3_nt: TGTGCCAGCAGCCTCGGAGCCAGCGCTTCCTTT

v_call: TRBV3-1/TRBV3-2
cdr3_length: 17
d_call: TRBD2
clone_size: .
j_call: TRBJ2-1
cdr3_aa: CASSQVAGGPSYNEQFF
cdr3_nt: TGTGCCAGCAGCCAAGTAGCGGGGGGTCCCTCCTACAATGAGCAGTTCTTC

v_call: TRBV30
cdr3_length: 12
d_call: .
clone_size: .
j_call: TRBJ1-2
cdr3_aa: CAWSRGDYGYTF
cdr3_nt: TGTGCCTGGAGTAGAGGAGACTATGGCTACACCTTC

v_call: TRBV24-1
cdr3_length: 12
d_call: .
clone_size: .
j_call: TRBJ2-2
cdr3_aa: CATSAHSGELFF
cdr3_nt: TGTGCCACCAGTGCTCACTCCGGGGAGCTGTTTTTT

v_call: TRBV19
cdr3_length: 14
d_call: TRBD1
clone_size: .
j_call: TRBJ1-4
cdr3_aa: CASSDRGRIEKLFF
cdr3_nt: TGTGCCAGTAGCGACAGGGGGCGGATTGAAAAACTGTTTTTT

v_call: TRBV5-6
cdr3_length: 16
d_call: TRBD1
clone_size: .
j_call: TRBJ2-2
cdr3_aa: CASSLMGQGYTGELFF
cdr3_nt: TGTGCCAGCAGCTTGATGGGACAGGGGTACACCGGGGAGCTGTTTTTT

v_call: TRBV6-5
cdr3_length: 11
d_call: .
clone_size: .
j_call: TRBJ2-1
cdr3_aa: CASTSYYEQFF
cdr3_nt: TGTGCCAGTACTAGCTACTATGAGCAGTTCTTC

v_call: TRBV3-1/TRBV3-2
cdr3_length: 15
d_call: .
clone_size: .
j_call: TRBJ2-5
cdr3_aa: CASSRKTGVQETQYF
cdr3_nt: TGTGCCAGCAGCCGCAAAACGGGGGTTCAAGAGACCCAGTACTTC

v_call: TRBV9
cdr3_length: 17
d_call: TRBD1
clone_size: .
j_call: TRBJ2-5
cdr3_aa: CASSATGSGTGEETQYF
cdr3_nt: TGTGCCAGCAGCGCGACCGGATCCGGGACAGGCGAAGAGACCCAGTACTTC

v_call: TRBV19
cdr3_length: 14
d_call: .
clone_size: few
j_call: TRBJ1-5
cdr3_aa: CASRTTEGNQPQHF
cdr3_nt: TGTGCCAGTAGGACTACAGAGGGCAATCAGCCCCAGCATTTT

v_call: TRBV6-5
cdr3_length: 14
d_call: .
clone_size: .
j_call: TRBJ2-7
cdr3_aa: CASSLGRGLYEQYF
cdr3_nt: TGTGCCAGCAGTTTGGGTCGAGGACTCTACGAGCAGTACTTC

v_call: TRBV14
cdr3_length: 18
d_call: TRBD1
clone_size: once
j_call: TRBJ2-2
cdr3_aa: CASSQGGQGARRGGELFF
cdr3_nt: TGTGCCAGCAGCCAAGGCGGACAGGGGGCGCGGAGGGGCGGGGAGCTGTTTTTT

v_call: TRBV3-1/TRBV3-2
cdr3_length: 14
d_call: .
clone_size: .
j_call: TRBJ1-3
cdr3_aa: CASSPAGSRNTIYF
cdr3_nt: TGTGCCAGCAGCCCGGCCGGGTCTCGAAACACCATATATTTT

v_call: TRBV4-3
cdr3_length: 15
d_call: TRBD2
clone_size: medium-sized
j_call: TRBJ2-7
cdr3_aa: CASSPGTSGSYEQYF
cdr3_nt: TGCGCCAGCAGCCCTGGGACTAGCGGGAGTTACGAGCAGTACTTC

v_call: TRBV29-1
cdr3_length: 12
d_call: TRBD1
clone_size: .
j_call: TRBJ2-4
cdr3_aa: CSADRGEGIQYF
cdr3_nt: TGCAGCGCCGACAGGGGTGAGGGCATTCAGTACTTC

v_call: TRBV5-1
cdr3_length: 16
d_call: .
clone_size: few
j_call: TRBJ1-5
cdr3_aa: CASSLLPGQDNQPQHF
cdr3_nt: TGCGCCAGCAGCTTACTACCGGGACAAGACAATCAGCCCCAGCATTTT

v_call: TRBV2
cdr3_length: 16
d_call: TRBD2
clone_size: .
j_call: TRBJ2-3
cdr3_aa: CASSEPGLAVWDTQYF
cdr3_nt: TGTGCCAGCAGTGAACCGGGACTAGCGGTTTGGGATACGCAGTATTTT

v_call: TRBV19
cdr3_length: 14
d_call: TRBD2
clone_size: .
j_call: TRBJ2-3
cdr3_aa: CASSTSGTVSTQYF
cdr3_nt: TGTGCCAGTAGTACTAGCGGAACGGTTAGTACGCAGTATTTT

v_call: TRBV29-1
cdr3_length: 14
d_call: TRBD2
clone_size: .
j_call: TRBJ2-1
cdr3_aa: CSGIAGDAYNEQFF
cdr3_nt: TGCAGCGGGATAGCGGGGGATGCGTACAATGAGCAGTTCTTC

v_call: TRBV7-6
cdr3_length: 17
d_call: TRBD2
clone_size: .
j_call: TRBJ2-3
cdr3_aa: CASSLGLAGGTSDTQYF
cdr3_nt: TGTGCCAGCAGCTTGGGACTAGCGGGGGGGACCTCTGATACGCAGTATTTT

v_call: TRBV12-3/TRBV12-4
cdr3_length: 13
d_call: .
clone_size: .
j_call: TRBJ1-6
cdr3_aa: CASSLVADSPLHF
cdr3_nt: TGTGCCAGCAGTTTGGTTGCGGATTCACCCCTCCACTTT

v_call: TRBV5-6
cdr3_length: 13
d_call: .
clone_size: .
j_call: TRBJ2-7
cdr3_aa: CASTQRSTYEQYF
cdr3_nt: TGTGCCAGCACCCAGAGGTCTACCTACGAGCAGTACTTC

v_call: TRBV6-5
cdr3_length: 14
d_call: .
clone_size: .
j_call: TRBJ1-6
cdr3_aa: CAIRAGSHNSPLHF
cdr3_nt: TGTGCCATCCGTGCCGGGAGCCATAATTCACCCCTCCACTTT

v_call: TRBV21-1
cdr3_length: 14
d_call: .
clone_size: .
j_call: TRBJ2-7
cdr3_aa: CASSKRGDVYEQYF
cdr3_nt: TGTGCCAGCAGCAAACGGGGGGATGTCTACGAGCAGTACTTC

v_call: TRBV28
cdr3_length: 13
d_call: .
clone_size: .
j_call: TRBJ1-5
cdr3_aa: CASSWELNQPQHF
cdr3_nt: TGTGCCAGCAGTTGGGAGCTAAATCAGCCCCAGCATTTT

v_call: TRBV7-2
cdr3_length: 18
d_call: TRBD2
clone_size: .
j_call: TRBJ2-3
cdr3_aa: CASSQRTSGGRVTDTQYF
cdr3_nt: TGTGCCAGCAGCCAAAGGACTAGCGGGGGGAGGGTCACAGATACGCAGTATTTT

v_call: TRBV5-4
cdr3_length: 14
d_call: TRBD1
clone_size: .
j_call: TRBJ1-2
cdr3_aa: CASSWAGGFYGYTF
cdr3_nt: TGTGCCAGCAGCTGGGCAGGGGGTTTCTATGGCTACACCTTC

v_call: TRBV4-2
cdr3_length: 19
d_call: TRBD2
clone_size: .
j_call: TRBJ2-2
cdr3_aa: CASSQDPSGAGGLTGELFF
cdr3_nt: TGTGCCAGCAGCCAAGACCCCTCGGGAGCGGGGGGTCTCACCGGGGAGCTGTTTTTT